The 14 T cell receptor beta chains reported below all come from one sample, sequenced in a study of blood T cell repertoires in COVID-19. This table comes from immunoSEQ multiplex PCR, and its TCRdb copy is limited to in-frame clones, with some not included. The table has tens of thousands of clones, roughly 83% seen once. The sequenced sample was peripheral blood. The receptors shown here come from a man aged 45-60 years with active COVID-19.

This clone was observed a few times. This sequence joins TRBV7-8 and TRBJ1-6, with 7 bases identical to TRBD1. The CDR3 consists of 15 residues. The V and J ends lost 5 bases and 9 bases, in that order; junction bases with no gene match: 10. Per the germline V gene, CDR1 is SGHVS and CDR2 is FQNEAQ. The DNA of the CDR3 is TGTGCCAGCAGCCCCCGGGACAGCTCGTCTTCACCCCTCCACTTT. Encoded protein: CASSPRDSSSSPLHF.

The V gene is TRBV24-1, the J gene TRBJ2-6, with a possible D match to TRBD1 (6 bases). The CDR3 totals 17 residues. Germline V CDR1 and CDR2: KGHDR, SFDVKD. Trimming shortened V by 4 bases and J by 0 bases, and 12 bases separated the two germline ends. The CDR3 DNA reads TGTGCCACCAGTGACCGAGGACAGAGCTCTGGGGCCAACGTCCTGACTTTC. Encoded protein: CATSDRGQSSGANVLTF.

The rearrangement uses TRBV21-1 and TRBJ2-5; the D call TRBD2 from the table was never checked on the DNA. TRBV21-1 is classified as a pseudogene. The CDR3 covers 15 residues. CDR3 residues: CASSKAERGSETQYF. As DNA, the CDR3 is TGTGCCAGCAGCAAAGCCGAGCGGGGGTCTGAGACCCAGTACTTC.

The V call is TRBV7-9, the J call TRBJ2-1; D might be TRBD2 (5 bases). The CDR3 is made up of 12 amino acids. Between the trimmed V and J ends, which lost 4 bases and 9 bases, there was a span of 10 bases. From germline, CDR1 is SEHNR and CDR2 FQNEAQ (reference sequence). CDR3 DNA: TGTGCCAGCAGCTCCCGACGGGGTGAGCAGTTCTTC. Its protein is CASSSRRGEQFF.

The genes are TRBV7-2 and TRBJ2-3, with TRBD1 matching 8 bases. Germline trimming cut 6 bases from V and 4 bases from J; bases unmatched to any gene: 9. Germline CDR1 and CDR2: SGHTA and FQGNSA. The CDR3 runs to 15 residues. The CDR3, as DNA: TGTGCCAGCAGTGCCGCCCGGACAGGGCCAGATACGCAGTATTTT. It is translated as CASSAARTGPDTQYF.

CDR3 coding DNA: TGCAGCGCCCTCTCTGGGGCCAACGTCCTGACTTTC. This gives the protein CSALSGANVLTF. The chain couples TRBV29-1 to TRBJ2-6; D is uncertain. V lost 7 bases to trimming and J lost 0 bases, with 4 bases between them. The CDR3 totals 12 residues. Germline lookup yields CDR1 SQVTM and CDR2 ANQGSEA.

The V and J genes are TRBV28 and TRBJ2-5; 7 nucleotides agree with TRBD2. V lost 3 bases and J lost 5; bases outside the gene matches: 12. CDR3 length: 16 residues. The germline CDR1 and CDR2 sequences are MDHEN and SYDVKM. As DNA, the CDR3 is TGTGCCAGCAGTTTTCTGGTCCGGGGGGTCGGGGAGACCCAGTACTTC. This encodes CASSFLVRGVGETQYF. Drawing the rest from reference TRBV28 and TRBJ2-5, the complete variable domain is DVKVTQSSRYLVKRTGEKVFLECVQDMDHENMFWYRQDPGLGLRLIYFSYDVKMKEKGDIPEGYSVSREKKERFSLILESASTNQTSMYLCASSFLVRGVGETQYFGPGTRLLVL.

The chain recombines TRBV19 with TRBJ1-1, with a possible D match to TRBD1 (6 bases). This CDR3 has 15 residues. CDR1 is LNHDA, CDR2 SQIVND, per germline (reference sequence). Between the trimmed V and J ends, which lost 4 bases and 0 bases, there was a span of 12 bases. The CDR3 nucleotides are TGTGCCAGTAGTACCACAGGGTCCATGAACACTGAAGCTTTCTTT. Protein product: CASSTTGSMNTEAFF.

This clone was detected only once. The chain uses TRBV27 and TRBJ2-1, with 9 bases lining up with TRBD2. V shed 7 bases, J shed 5 bases, and the junction held 6 bases outside the gene matches. Germline V gene lookup returns CDR1 MNHEY and CDR2 SMNVEV (reference sequence). This CDR3 region has 14 residues. CDR3 DNA sequence: TGTGCCAGCACAGAGCGGGGGGAAAACAATGAGCAGTTCTTC. It yields the protein CASTERGENNEQFF.

The chain uses TRBV11-2 and TRBJ1-1; D is uncertain. The CDR3 has 15 residues. V lost 2 bases, J lost 2 bases, and 12 bases lay in between. Germline CDR1 SGHAT, CDR2 FQNNGV. Written as DNA, the CDR3 is TGTGCCAGCAGCTTATTAGGTTCAGGAAACACTGAAGCTTTCTTT. It translates to CASSLLGSGNTEAFF.

The chain couples TRBV9 to TRBJ1-2; the match to TRBD1 covers 11 bases. Germline values: CDR1 SGDLS, CDR2 YYNGEE. This CDR3 has 16 residues. V lost 4 bases and J lost 4; bases outside the gene matches: 9. The CDR3 protein is CASSSRTGGMFYGYTF. The CDR3 nucleotides are TGTGCCAGCAGCTCTCGGACAGGGGGCATGTTCTATGGCTACACCTTC.

This chain uses TRBV5-1 with TRBJ1-2; 9 nucleotides line up with TRBD1. This CDR3 region has 16 residues. Germline values: CDR1 SGHRS, CDR2 YFSETQ. Unmatched junction bases numbered 9, after V lost 4 bases and J lost 2 bases. The CDR3 reads CASSRDRVLQNYGYTF. Here the CDR3 DNA reads TGCGCCAGCAGCCGGGACAGGGTATTACAGAACTATGGCTACACCTTC.

The chain links TRBV19 to TRBJ2-6; 7 bases agree with TRBD1. The J segment lost 0 bases and the V segment lost 5 bases, leaving 10 bases of the junction unmatched. Per germline, CDR1 LNHDA and CDR2 SQIVND (reference sequence). The length of the CDR3 is 18 residues. The CDR3 sequence is CASSVQGSPLSGANVLTF. The CDR3 region has the DNA TGTGCCAGTAGTGTACAGGGGTCTCCCCTCTCTGGGGCCAACGTCCTGACTTTC.

The chain combines TRBV11-2 with TRBJ1-1, with D hard to call. The germline CDR1 and CDR2 sequences are SGHAT and FQNNGV. The CDR3 contains 13 residues. V gave up 1 base and J gave up 0 bases, with 3 bases separating them. The CDR3: CASSLVVNTEAFF. CDR3 DNA: TGTGCCAGCAGCTTAGTCGTGAACACTGAAGCTTTCTTT.